This entry is about one T cell receptor beta chain. This sample was included in a study of blood T cell repertoires in COVID-19. Background on the study: Sites across the United States, Italy and Spain contributed samples from acute and convalescent COVID-19. The analysed material was cDNA or gDNA that came from T cells, B-cell-depleted T cells, or PBMCs.

CDR3 size: 18 residues. Germline V gene sequence: CDR1 LGHDT, CDR2 YNNKEL (reference sequence). The V and J ends lost 4 bases and 3 bases, in that order; junction bases with no gene match: 10. In the authors' workflow: Scientists estimated how many nucleated cells there were by amplifying reference gene primers. Clones were read by immunoSEQ multiplex PCR, and TCRdb kept only the in-frame ones, dropping some. V and J calls and clone size are as listed in that table; D and trimming were resolved from the DNA. Of 120,000 or so clones listed, 55% to 70% were seen once; the top ten hold 2% to 2.5%. The sample consisted of peripheral blood. This sequence joins TRBV3-1 (or the pseudogene TRBV3-2) and TRBJ2-1, with TRBD2 identical over 12 bases. This clonotype originated in a woman in her 70s with acute or convalescent COVID-19. The DNA of the CDR3 is TGTGCCAGCAGCCCGAGACTAGCGGGAGAGGGCTTCTACAATGAGCAGTTCTTC. It yields the protein CASSPRLAGEGFYNEQFF.